Following are 18 T cell receptor beta chains from one sample sequenced in a study of blood T cell repertoires in COVID-19. Using immunoSEQ multiplex PCR, the repertoire was profiled, and TCRdb retains in-frame clones only, with some absent. This sample has hundreds of thousands of clones, with over 75% found just once. Sequencing was performed on PBMCs or T cells enriched from blood (not recorded which). These receptors were collected from a woman aged 40 to 55 with acute COVID-19.

The chain uses TRBV6-5 and TRBJ2-7; tentatively, D is TRBD2 (5 bases). The CDR3 has 14 residues. V lost 7 bases and J lost 7, with 20 bases in between. Germline V lookup: CDR1 MNHEY, CDR2 SVGAGI. CDR3 loop: CASTETYDAGEQYF. The CDR3 DNA reads as TGTGCCAGCACCGAGACCTACGATGCGGGTGAGCAGTACTTC.

Worth noting for this clone: This sample also contains other DNA sequences that code for the same CDR3. The V call is TRBV5-1, the J call TRBJ2-3; 8 bases match TRBD1. Germline V CDR1 and CDR2: SGHRS, YFSETQ. The CDR3 spans 16 residues. V lost 2 bases and J lost 0; bases outside the gene matches: 5. As DNA, the CDR3 is TGCGCCAGCAGCTTACTCGGACAGGGTAGCACAGATACGCAGTATTTT. Residues: CASSLLGQGSTDTQYF.

The rearrangement uses TRBV27 and TRBJ1-1; 8 positions agree with TRBD1. CDR3 size: 15 residues. Germline lookup yields CDR1 MNHEY and CDR2 SMNVEV (reference sequence). Germline trimming cut 6 bases from V and 0 bases from J; bases unmatched to any gene: 6. CDR3 in amino acids: CASRVTGGMNTEAFF. The CDR3 DNA sequence: TGTGCCAGCAGGGTAACAGGGGGGATGAACACTGAAGCTTTCTTT.

The chain uses TRBV5-1 and TRBJ2-7, with a tentative D call TRBD1 (8 bases). The V and J ends lost 4 bases and 3 bases respectively, with 14 bases between them. Germline V gives CDR1 SGHRS, CDR2 YFSETQ. The CDR3 contains 14 residues. CDR3 region: CASSPSGTGYEQYF. As DNA, the CDR3 is TGCGCCAGCAGCCCAAGCGGGACAGGCTACGAGCAGTACTTC.

J is TRBJ2-3 and V is TRBV10-3; 7 bases line up with TRBD2. The length of the CDR3 is 14 residues. Germline CDR1 and CDR2: ENHRY and SYGVKD. Trimming cost V 3 bases and J 2 bases; bases outside gene matches: 2. CDR3 region: CAISEAGITDTQYF. The DNA of the CDR3 is TGTGCCATCAGTGAAGCGGGGATCACAGATACGCAGTATTTT.

J is TRBJ1-6 and V is TRBV25-1; possibly TRBD1 for D (5 bases). Trimming cost V 0 bases and J 9 bases, with 9 bases left between them. The CDR3 sequence is 14 residues long. Germline CDR1 reads MGHDK; CDR2 reads SYGVNS. The CDR3 coding sequence is TGTGCCAGCAGTGAATACAGGGAGGGTTCACCCCTCCACTTT. It translates to CASSEYREGSPLHF. Together with reference TRBV25-1 and TRBJ1-6, the CDR3 gives the full variable domain: EADIYQTPRYLVIGTGKKITLECSQTMGHDKMYWYQQDPGMELHLIHYSYGVNSTEKGDLSSESTVSRIRTEHFPLTLESARPSHTSQYLCASSEYREGSPLHFGNGTRLTVT.

The V and J genes are TRBV19 and TRBJ1-2; weak D call: TRBD1 (6 bases). The germline V gene encodes CDR1 LNHDA and CDR2 SQIVND (reference sequence). The CDR3 sequence is 13 residues long. Trimming pared 6 bases from V and 3 bases from J, leaving 11 bases between. The CDR3 reads CASSTQGDYGYTF. The DNA of the CDR3 is TGTGCCAGTAGCACACAGGGTGACTATGGCTACACCTTC.

The V and J genes are TRBV4-1 and TRBJ2-7; D possibly corresponds to TRBD1 (5 bases). Trimming shortened V by 0 bases and J by 0 bases, and 9 bases separated the two germline ends. CDR1 is MGHRA, CDR2 YSYEKL, per germline. There are 15 residues in the CDR3. The chain's CDR3 is CASSQDRQISYEQYF. The DNA of the CDR3 is TGCGCCAGCAGCCAAGACCGACAGATCTCCTACGAGCAGTACTTC.

V gene TRBV5-4 combines with J gene TRBJ1-4, with D perhaps matching TRBD1 (6 bases). Germline lookup yields CDR1 SGHNT and CDR2 YYREEE (reference sequence). The CDR3 has 16 residues. V was trimmed by 0 bases and J by 0 bases, leaving 9 bases between them. Here the CDR3 DNA reads TGTGCCAGCAGCTTGGGACAGGTCTCAACTAATGAAAAACTGTTTTTT. This codes for CASSLGQVSTNEKLFF.

V and J are TRBV7-6 and TRBJ1-4; tentatively, D is TRBD1 (5 bases). Germline V gene sequence: CDR1 SGHVS, CDR2 FNYEAQ. V was pared by 5 bases and J by 6 bases, with 22 bases between. The CDR3 covers 17 residues. CDR3 protein: CASSGVRFRGGDEKLFF. In DNA, the CDR3 is TGTGCCAGCAGCGGAGTCCGGTTCCGCGGAGGGGATGAAAAACTGTTTTTT.

The J gene is TRBJ2-5, the V gene TRBV3-1 (or the pseudogene TRBV3-2); TRBD2 agrees at 14 bases. Germline CDR1 LGHDT, CDR2 YNNKEL (reference sequence). V lost 6 bases and J lost 5; bases outside the gene matches: 5. The length of the CDR3 is 15 residues. In nucleotides, the CDR3 is TGTGCCAGCAGGACTAGCGGGGGGGCATGGGAGACCCAGTACTTC. Protein: CASRTSGGAWETQYF.

The rearrangement uses TRBV18 and TRBJ1-4; 12 nucleotides match TRBD1. Per germline, CDR1 KGHSH and CDR2 LQKENI. The J segment lost 6 bases and the V segment lost 5 bases, leaving 4 bases of the junction unmatched. The CDR3 loop spans 15 amino acids. Here the CDR3 reads CASSNRDRGHEKLFF. Here the CDR3 DNA reads TGTGCCAGCTCAAACCGGGACAGGGGGCATGAAAAACTGTTTTTT.

The V gene is TRBV2, the J gene TRBJ1-6, with D possibly matching TRBD1 (5 bases). In germline, CDR1 is SNHLY, CDR2 FYNNEI. V lost 6 bases to trimming and J lost 5 bases, with 14 bases between them. The CDR3 consists of 15 residues. The CDR3 spells CASRDPRGNNSPLHF. The CDR3 DNA reads as TGTGCCAGCAGGGACCCTCGGGGGAATAATTCACCCCTCCACTTT.

This chain links TRBV5-6 with TRBJ1-5; D remains unclear. The CDR3 runs 14 residues. V lost 0 bases and J lost 11, with 15 bases in between. In germline, CDR1 is SGHDT, CDR2 YYEEEE. The chain's CDR3 is CASSLGLAPRSQHF. DNA of the CDR3: TGTGCCAGCAGCTTGGGACTGGCCCCCCGGTCCCAGCATTTT.

This chain connects TRBV19 to TRBJ1-1; tentatively, D is TRBD1 (6 bases). V lost 7 bases, J lost 7 bases, and 13 bases lay in between. In germline, CDR1 is LNHDA, CDR2 SQIVND (reference sequence). This CDR3 contains 12 residues. The chain's CDR3 is CASKYQGSEAFF. The CDR3 DNA reads TGTGCCAGTAAATACCAGGGGAGTGAAGCTTTCTTT. Looking up the rest from reference TRBV19 and TRBJ1-1 gives the full variable domain: DGGITQSPKYLFRKEGQNVTLSCEQNLNHDAMYWYRQDPGQGLRLIYYSQIVNDFQKGDIAEGYSVSREKKESFPLTVTSAQKNPTAFYLCASKYQGSEAFFGQGTRLTVV.

In this sample, this clone turned up a few times. The chain couples TRBV15 to TRBJ1-4; D is possibly TRBD1 (6 bases). The CDR3 length is 17 residues. The ends were cut back, 2 bases at V and 7 bases at J, with 20 bases in the middle. Germline lookup yields CDR1 LNHNV and CDR2 YYDKDF (reference sequence). CDR3 DNA sequence: TGTGCCACCAGCAGAAAATTAACCGGGGCCAGGGGTGAAAAACTGTTTTTT. Its translation is CATSRKLTGARGEKLFF.

The chain employs TRBV2 and TRBJ1-6, with a weak D call TRBD1 (5 bases). Trimming pared 6 bases from V and 11 bases from J, leaving 23 bases between. Germline V gene data show CDR1 as SNHLY and CDR2 as FYNNEI. The CDR3 runs 16 residues. The chain's CDR3 is CASSMTAKSDRAPLHF. For the CDR3, the DNA is TGTGCCAGCAGCATGACAGCCAAGAGTGATCGGGCACCCCTCCACTTT.

In its sample, this clone was seen once. The chain links TRBV29-1 to TRBJ2-2, with D possibly TRBD1 on 5 matching bases. The V gene's germline CDR1 is SQVTM and CDR2 ANQGSEA. Trimming removed 4 bases from V and 4 bases from J, with 13 bases in between. The CDR3 loop spans 14 amino acids. CDR3 nucleotide sequence: TGCAGCGTTGTTAGGGGTTATACCACCGGGGAGCTGTTTTTT. Residues: CSVVRGYTTGELFF.